The 26 T cell receptor beta chains below come from one sample, sequenced in a study of blood T cell repertoires in COVID-19. Generated by immunoSEQ multiplex PCR, the TCRdb table keeps only in-frame clones and is missing some. The table includes around 250,000 clones, roughly four fifths detected once. Input material: peripheral blood. These receptors came from a woman over 75 with acute or convalescent COVID-19.

The chain joins TRBV18 to TRBJ2-3; 10 bases are a match to TRBD2. Germline V gives CDR1 KGHSH, CDR2 LQKENI. The CDR3 runs 15 residues. Germline trimming cut 6 bases from V and 0 bases from J; bases unmatched to any gene: 3. CDR3 DNA: TGTGCCAGCTCGGGACTAGCGAGTAGCACAGATACGCAGTATTTT. It is translated as CASSGLASSTDTQYF.

V usage is TRBV2 and J usage is TRBJ2-5; D may be TRBD1 (6 bases). CDR3 length: 15 residues. CDR1 SNHLY and CDR2 FYNNEI come from the germline V gene. Trimming left V 0 bases short and J 7 bases short, with 15 bases between. Here the CDR3 reads CASSEALATGGTQYF. Here the CDR3 DNA reads TGTGCCAGCAGTGAAGCGCTGGCGACAGGCGGGACCCAGTACTTC.

The gene calls are TRBV7-2 and TRBJ2-1, with 7 positions matching TRBD2. The length of the CDR3 is 16 residues. Trimming at V came to 1 base and at J to 0 bases, leaving 3 bases not matched to a gene. Looked up from germline, CDR1 is SGHTA and CDR2 is FQGNSA. The CDR3 is CASSLGEGASYNEQFF. DNA of the CDR3: TGTGCCAGCAGCTTAGGGGAGGGAGCCTCCTACAATGAGCAGTTCTTC.

The chain is built from TRBV6-5 and TRBJ2-3; perhaps TRBD2 as D (6 bases). Germline V gene data show CDR1 as MNHEY and CDR2 as SVGAGI. V lost 8 bases and J lost 3, with 12 bases in between. The CDR3 is 13 amino acids. The CDR3 here is CASRDLATDTQYF. The CDR3 DNA is TGTGCCAGCCGGGACTTGGCTACAGATACGCAGTATTTT.

The DNA of the CDR3 is TGTGCCACCAGTGATCCTCTAAGGAACACCGGGGAGCTGTTTTTT. Amino acids: CATSDPLRNTGELFF. J is TRBJ2-2 and V is TRBV24-1; D gene uncertain. Germline V gives CDR1 KGHDR, CDR2 SFDVKD. Trimming removed 3 bases from V and 1 base from J, with 8 bases in between. The CDR3 consists of 15 residues.

The chain recombines TRBV4-1 with TRBJ2-1, with 8 nucleotides matching TRBD2. Losses at the gene ends were 0 bases for V and 10 bases for J; bases not matched to a gene: 11. This CDR3 contains 16 residues. The germline CDR1 and CDR2 sequences are MGHRA and YSYEKL. CDR3 residues: CASSQDVAGPTGEQFF. The CDR3 coding sequence is TGCGCCAGCAGCCAAGATGTAGCGGGGCCCACGGGGGAGCAGTTCTTC.

V usage is TRBV18 and J usage is TRBJ2-3; TRBD2 aligns across 8 bases. The CDR3 consists of 16 residues. In germline, CDR1 is KGHSH, CDR2 LQKENI. After removal of 0 bases from V and 3 bases from J, the junction contained 5 bases not matched to a gene. The CDR3 here is CASSPPGGRRTDTQYF. CDR3 coding DNA: TGTGCCAGCTCACCACCGGGCGGGAGGAGGACAGATACGCAGTATTTT.

This clone was detected once. The V call is TRBV28, the J call TRBJ1-1, with 8 bases fitting TRBD1. Trimming removed 7 bases from V and 0 bases from J; junction bases left unmatched: 4. The CDR3 length is 14 residues. CDR1 is MDHEN, CDR2 SYDVKM, per germline. CDR3 sequence (DNA): TGTGCCAGCACACAGGGGGGGATGAACACTGAAGCTTTCTTT. It is translated as CASTQGGMNTEAFF.

This rearrangement joins TRBV6-6 to TRBJ1-6; 7 nucleotides match TRBD1. The V and J ends lost 8 bases and 7 bases, in that order; junction bases with no gene match: 8. This CDR3 contains 14 residues. The V gene's germline CDR1 is MNHNY and CDR2 SVGAGI (reference sequence). CDR3 amino acids: CASSRDRTNSPLHF. CDR3 nucleotides: TGTGCCAGCTCACGGGACAGAACGAATTCACCCCTCCACTTT.

The chain employs TRBV18 and TRBJ1-1, with D tentatively TRBD1 (6 bases). The CDR3 is 15 amino acids. V was trimmed by 5 bases and J by 6 bases, leaving 19 bases between them. Germline values: CDR1 KGHSH, CDR2 LQKENI. The CDR3 coding sequence is TGTGCCAGCTCAAATACGATTATCAGGGGTTCTGAAGCTTTCTTT. Translated: CASSNTIIRGSEAFF. The whole variable domain, filled in from reference TRBV18 and TRBJ1-1, reads NAGVMQNPRHLVRRRGQEARLRCSPMKGHSHVYWYRQLPEEGLKFMVYLQKENIIDESGMPKERFSAEFPKEGPSILRIQQVVRGDSAAYFCASSNTIIRGSEAFFGQGTRLTVV.

V is TRBV6-5 and J is TRBJ1-2; the match to TRBD1 covers 10 bases. The CDR3 spans 14 residues. With 2 bases clipped from V and 8 bases from J, the junction kept 5 bases outside the gene matches. Germline V lookup: CDR1 MNHEY, CDR2 SVGAGI. As DNA, the CDR3 is TGTGCCAGCAGTTACGACAGGGGGCTCGACGGCTACACCTTC. Residues: CASSYDRGLDGYTF.

This sequence joins TRBV5-6 and TRBJ1-2, with D uncertain. CDR3 size: 15 residues. Germline V gives CDR1 SGHDT, CDR2 YYEEEE. The V gene lost 0 bases and the J gene lost 2 bases, with 11 bases spanning the gap. The CDR3 region has the DNA TGTGCCAGCAGCTTGGTCCCCGGGAACAACTATGGCTACACCTTC. This gives the protein CASSLVPGNNYGYTF.

V usage is TRBV28 and J usage is TRBJ2-5; no firm D call. This CDR3 is 13 amino acids long. V was shortened by 2 bases and J by 2 bases, with 6 bases between the two germline ends. Germline CDR1 reads MDHEN; CDR2 reads SYDVKM. CDR3 sequence: CASSLGRQETQYF. The DNA for the CDR3 is TGTGCCAGCAGTTTAGGTAGACAAGAGACCCAGTACTTC. Full variable domain (outside the CDR3, taken from reference TRBV28 and TRBJ2-5): DVKVTQSSRYLVKRTGEKVFLECVQDMDHENMFWYRQDPGLGLRLIYFSYDVKMKEKGDIPEGYSVSREKKERFSLILESASTNQTSMYLCASSLGRQETQYFGPGTRLLVL.

This chain connects TRBV14 to TRBJ2-1; D might be TRBD2 (5 bases). From germline, CDR1 is SGHDN and CDR2 FVKESK. The V end lost 4 bases, the J end lost 8 bases, and 18 bases lay between the germline ends. The CDR3 loop spans 15 amino acids. The CDR3 nucleotides are TGTGCCAGCAGCCGATTAAGAGGTGAGGGCGATGAGCAGTTCTTC. This gives the protein CASSRLRGEGDEQFF.

The chain couples TRBV4-3 to TRBJ2-7, with 8 bases identical to TRBD1. V was clipped by 3 bases and J by 2 bases; unmatched bases: 6. Germline V lookup: CDR1 LGHNA, CDR2 YSLEER. The CDR3 sequence is 15 residues long. The CDR3 is CASSQQGTGPYEQYF. In DNA, the CDR3 is TGCGCCAGCAGCCAGCAGGGGACAGGACCCTACGAGCAGTACTTC.

J is TRBJ2-7 and V is TRBV5-6; TRBD1 might be the D (6 bases). The V end was cut by 4 bases, the J end by 4 bases, with 24 bases between. The germline V gene encodes CDR1 SGHDT and CDR2 YYEEEE. The CDR3 totals 17 residues. CDR3 sequence: CASSNQDRPWIRYEQYF. CDR3 sequence (DNA): TGTGCCAGCAGCAACCAAGACAGGCCGTGGATTAGGTACGAGCAGTACTTC.

The chain couples TRBV7-9 to TRBJ2-7; 9 nucleotides align to TRBD1. The V segment lost 5 bases and the J segment 6 bases; nucleotides outside the gene matches: 11. This CDR3 contains 15 residues. The germline CDR1 and CDR2 sequences are SEHNR and FQNEAQ (reference sequence). The CDR3 loop reads CASSTRTGVSREQYF. CDR3 DNA: TGTGCCAGCAGCACTAGGACAGGGGTCAGCCGCGAGCAGTACTTC.

This chain joins TRBV6-5 and TRBJ1-5; D ambiguous. Trimming took off 5 bases at V and 10 bases at J, with 15 bases between the two ends. The CDR3 is 13 amino acids. The germline CDR1 and CDR2 sequences are MNHEY and SVGAGI. CDR3 nucleotide sequence: TGTGCCAGCAGTCGACACGGCGCGGGTCCCCAGCATTTT. Its protein is CASSRHGAGPQHF.

In nucleotides, the CDR3 is TGTGCCAGCAGCTCGGGTGAGAGCTCCTACAATGAGCAGTTCTTC. Its translation: CASSSGESSYNEQFF. V and J are TRBV7-8 and TRBJ2-1; D call uncertain. V was trimmed by 4 bases and J by 0 bases, leaving 10 bases between them. CDR1 and CDR2 from the germline V gene are SGHVS and FQNEAQ. The CDR3 is made up of 15 amino acids. Together with reference TRBV7-8 and TRBJ2-1, the CDR3 gives the full variable domain: GAGVSQSPRYKVAKRGQDVALRCDPISGHVSLFWYQQALGQGPEFLTYFQNEAQLDKSGLPSDRFFAERPEGSVSTLKIQRTQQEDSAVYLCASSSGESSYNEQFFGPGTRLTVL.

This chain uses TRBV2 with TRBJ1-1; TRBD1 matches 7 bases. This CDR3 has 14 residues. CDR1 is SNHLY and CDR2 is FYNNEI in the germline V gene. V lost 7 bases and J lost 8; bases outside the gene matches: 13. CDR3 protein: CASIRVWLGQEAFF. The CDR3 DNA reads as TGTGCCAGCATAAGGGTTTGGTTGGGACAGGAAGCTTTCTTT.

This chain connects TRBV14 to TRBJ1-2; D is unresolved. The V gene's germline CDR1 is SGHDN and CDR2 FVKESK. With 0 bases removed from V and 4 bases from J, the gap between germline ends came to 15 bases. CDR3 size: 16 residues. Written as DNA, the CDR3 is TGTGCCAGCAGCCAAGAAATGGGTCCCCGGGGCTATGGCTACACCTTC. Its translation: CASSQEMGPRGYGYTF.

This chain links TRBV5-8 with TRBJ2-7; D may be TRBD1 (7 bases). Germline CDR1 is SGHTS and CDR2 is YDEGEE. CDR3 length: 13 amino acids. With 6 bases removed from V and 2 bases from J, the gap between germline ends came to 12 bases. DNA for the CDR3: TGTGCCAGCAACCGGGGGACAGCCTACGAGCAGTACTTC. Its translation is CASNRGTAYEQYF.

J is TRBJ2-1 and V is TRBV29-1; 11 nucleotides match TRBD1. In germline, CDR1 is SQVTM, CDR2 ANQGSEA. The V and J ends lost 7 bases and 8 bases, in that order; junction bases with no gene match: 10. The CDR3 sequence is 14 residues long. The DNA for the CDR3 is TGCAGCGCTAGAACGGGACAGGGGGTGGATGAGCAGTTCTTC. Its translation: CSARTGQGVDEQFF.

This sequence joins TRBV4-2 and TRBJ2-7; D is unresolved. V shed 2 bases and J shed 2 bases, with 7 bases lying between them. This CDR3 region has 13 residues. Germline V gene sequence: CDR1 LGHNA, CDR2 YNFKEQ. The CDR3 nucleotides read TGTGCCAGCAGCCAAACAGACCCCTACGAGCAGTACTTC. Its protein is CASSQTDPYEQYF.

V usage is TRBV4-2 and J usage is TRBJ1-2; 9 bases fit TRBD1. V was clipped by 5 bases and J by 6 bases; unmatched bases: 4. This CDR3 has 13 amino acids. CDR1 and CDR2 from the germline V gene are LGHNA and YNFKEQ. In DNA form, the CDR3 reads TGTGCCAGCAGCTACAGACAGGGGGATGGCTACACCTTC. Protein product: CASSYRQGDGYTF.

The genes are TRBV9 and TRBJ2-3; 8 positions agree with TRBD1. The J segment lost 5 bases and the V segment lost 0 bases, leaving 5 bases of the junction unmatched. Germline V gene lookup returns CDR1 SGDLS and CDR2 YYNGEE. The CDR3 consists of 15 residues. DNA of the CDR3: TGTGCCAGCAGCGTAGCTACAGGGGGGAGAGATACGCAGTATTTT. Translation gives CASSVATGGRDTQYF. Combining the CDR3 with reference TRBV9 and TRBJ2-3 gives the whole variable domain DSGVTQTPKHLITATGQRVTLRCSPRSGDLSVYWYQQSLDQGLQFLIQYYNGEERAKGNILERFSAQQFPDLHSELNLSSLELGDSALYFCASSVATGGRDTQYFGPGTRLTVL.